The T cell receptor beta chain under discussion was sequenced for a study of chemoradiotherapy in HPV16-positive cancers. Study summary: Candidate HPV-specific T-cell clones and common TCR motifs came from functional assays in a couple of HPV16-positive patients.

As for this clone: Its antigen is as yet unknown.

Clones were sequenced by immunoSEQ multiplex PCR, and TCRdb holds only the in-frame ones, with some missing. The data show over 10,000 clones, with more than 75% seen just once and around 2.5% held by the top ten. Regarding the study as a whole: Non-HPV-specific T cells did not expand in tumors during treatment, whereas candidate HPV-specific clones and E7-related motifs did. Better recurrence-free survival went with HPV-responsive T-cell expansion in HPV16-positive patients. Only a couple of HPV16-positive patients supplied the functional HPV-specificity definition.

The V gene end was trimmed by 6 bases and the J gene end by 5 bases; junction bases not matched to a gene: 9. CDR1 and CDR2 from the germline V gene are SEHNR and FQNEAQ (reference sequence). CDR3 length: 14 residues. This material consisted of blood, taken from a patient who underwent chemoradiotherapy. V and J are TRBV7-9 and TRBJ2-7; 8 positions agree with TRBD1. The receptor's source is a human donor with HPV-associated anogenital cancer. The CDR3 loop is CASSYRQGIDEQYF. The CDR3 nucleotides are TGTGCCAGCAGTTACCGACAGGGGATCGACGAGCAGTACTTC.